The rows below give T cell receptor beta chains drawn from one sample of a study of blood T cell repertoires in COVID-19. Clones were sequenced by immunoSEQ multiplex PCR, and TCRdb holds only the in-frame ones, with some missing. Of under 55,000 clones detected, over 75% appear once; the ten largest clones hold roughly 33%. The sequencing input was peripheral blood. The source of these receptors is a woman older than 75 with acute or convalescent COVID-19. Both conserved end residues are part of each CDR3. The D gene is left open where the match is weak. Only part of the rows carry a size: once, few, many, or a class if the clone is expanded.

j_gene: TRBJ2-7
d_gene: TRBD2
v_gene: TRBV7-2
abundance: -
CDR3aa: CASSPAGVVYEQYF
CDR3nt: TGTGCCAGCAGCCCAGCGGGAGTGGTGTACGAGCAGTACTTC

j_gene: TRBJ2-1
d_gene: -
v_gene: TRBV6-5
abundance: -
CDR3aa: CASVGGTSYNEQFF
CDR3nt: TGTGCCAGCGTAGGCGGGACCTCCTACAATGAGCAGTTCTTC

j_gene: TRBJ2-5
d_gene: TRBD2
v_gene: TRBV7-7
abundance: once
CDR3aa: CASSLGTSGSQTQYF
CDR3nt: TGTGCCAGCAGCCTCGGGACTAGCGGGAGCCAGACCCAGTACTTC

j_gene: TRBJ2-3
d_gene: -
v_gene: TRBV27
abundance: -
CDR3aa: CASSDGSRTQYF
CDR3nt: TGTGCCAGCAGCGACGGGTCTCGAACGCAGTATTTT

j_gene: TRBJ1-1
d_gene: TRBD1
v_gene: TRBV6-2/TRBV6-3
abundance: -
CDR3aa: CASSYGTGALKNTEAFF
CDR3nt: TGTGCCAGCAGTTACGGGACAGGGGCGTTGAAGAACACTGAAGCTTTCTTT

j_gene: TRBJ2-7
d_gene: -
v_gene: TRBV28
abundance: -
CDR3aa: CASSSPIHTRGSFVYEQYF
CDR3nt: TGTGCCAGCAGTTCCCCGATCCACACCCGGGGTTCCTTCGTCTACGAGCAGTACTTC

j_gene: TRBJ2-7
d_gene: TRBD2
v_gene: TRBV14
abundance: -
CDR3aa: CASSQALAGVYEQYF
CDR3nt: TGTGCCAGCAGCCAGGCTTTAGCGGGAGTCTACGAGCAGTACTTC

j_gene: TRBJ2-7
d_gene: -
v_gene: TRBV20-1
abundance: few
CDR3aa: CSASLHEQYF
CDR3nt: TGCAGTGCTAGTCTACACGAGCAGTACTTC

j_gene: TRBJ1-4
d_gene: -
v_gene: TRBV4-1
abundance: -
CDR3aa: CASSQEDGATNEKLFF
CDR3nt: TGCGCCAGCAGCCAAGAAGACGGGGCAACTAATGAAAAACTGTTTTTT

j_gene: TRBJ2-5
d_gene: -
v_gene: TRBV5-1
abundance: -
CDR3aa: CASSARAGAPETQYF
CDR3nt: TGCGCCAGCAGCGCCCGGGCAGGGGCCCCGGAGACCCAGTACTTC

j_gene: TRBJ2-7
d_gene: -
v_gene: TRBV19
abundance: -
CDR3aa: CASSIGLGIAYEQYF
CDR3nt: TGTGCCAGTAGTATAGGACTAGGGATAGCCTACGAGCAGTACTTC

j_gene: TRBJ2-3
d_gene: TRBD2
v_gene: TRBV28
abundance: -
CDR3aa: CASLGLAGTSTDTQYF
CDR3nt: TGTGCCAGCCTAGGGCTAGCGGGGACTAGCACAGATACGCAGTATTTT

j_gene: TRBJ2-7
d_gene: TRBD1
v_gene: TRBV7-9
abundance: -
CDR3aa: CASSLSWTGDEQYF
CDR3nt: TGTGCCAGCAGCTTAAGTTGGACAGGGGACGAGCAGTACTTC

j_gene: TRBJ2-5
d_gene: TRBD2
v_gene: TRBV9
abundance: once
CDR3aa: CASSVAGLARETQYF
CDR3nt: TGTGCCAGCAGCGTAGCTGGACTAGCCCGAGAGACCCAGTACTTC

j_gene: TRBJ2-5
d_gene: TRBD2
v_gene: TRBV7-7
abundance: -
CDR3aa: CASSSSRTSGRIHF
CDR3nt: TGTGCCAGCAGCTCTTCTCGGACTAGCGGGAGAATACACTTC

j_gene: TRBJ2-1
d_gene: TRBD2
v_gene: TRBV4-2
abundance: -
CDR3aa: CASSQETSGSSYNEQFF
CDR3nt: TGTGCCAGCAGCCAAGAGACTAGCGGGAGCTCCTACAATGAGCAGTTCTTC

j_gene: TRBJ2-5
d_gene: -
v_gene: TRBV5-1
abundance: once
CDR3aa: CASSLAPTRSSGETQYF
CDR3nt: TGCGCCAGCAGCTTGGCCCCGACTCGAAGTTCGGGAGAGACCCAGTACTTC

j_gene: TRBJ2-1
d_gene: TRBD2
v_gene: TRBV6-6
abundance: -
CDR3aa: CASSSIGGSGNEQFF
CDR3nt: TGTGCCAGCAGTTCGATCGGCGGGAGCGGGAATGAGCAGTTCTTC

j_gene: TRBJ1-5
d_gene: TRBD1
v_gene: TRBV6-5
abundance: -
CDR3aa: CASSTRQGLNQPQHF
CDR3nt: TGTGCCAGCAGTACCCGACAGGGCTTAAATCAGCCCCAGCATTTT

j_gene: TRBJ1-2
d_gene: TRBD1
v_gene: TRBV4-1
abundance: -
CDR3aa: CASSRQGEANYGYTF
CDR3nt: TGCGCCAGCAGCCGACAGGGAGAAGCTAACTATGGCTACACCTTC

j_gene: TRBJ1-1
d_gene: -
v_gene: TRBV5-5
abundance: -
CDR3aa: CASSLNFELGLAEAFF
CDR3nt: TGTGCCAGCAGCTTGAATTTTGAGCTTGGGCTGGCTGAAGCTTTCTTT

j_gene: TRBJ1-1
d_gene: -
v_gene: TRBV6-5
abundance: -
CDR3aa: CASSPTERTRSAFF
CDR3nt: TGTGCCAGCAGCCCCACCGAACGGACTCGGAGTGCTTTCTTT

j_gene: TRBJ2-7
d_gene: -
v_gene: TRBV2
abundance: -
CDR3aa: CPSSGGHRVGSYEQYF
CDR3nt: TGTCCCAGCAGTGGGGGGCACCGGGTGGGCTCCTACGAGCAGTACTTC

j_gene: TRBJ1-1
d_gene: -
v_gene: TRBV5-4
abundance: -
CDR3aa: CASSLYAAENTEAFF
CDR3nt: TGTGCCAGCAGCTTGTATGCGGCAGAGAACACTGAAGCTTTCTTT

j_gene: TRBJ2-3
d_gene: TRBD2
v_gene: TRBV25-1
abundance: -
CDR3aa: CASRLSGRAPDTQYF
CDR3nt: TGTGCCAGCAGGCTTAGCGGGAGGGCGCCAGATACGCAGTATTTT

j_gene: TRBJ2-7
d_gene: -
v_gene: TRBV9
abundance: -
CDR3aa: CASSVEGSREQYF
CDR3nt: TGTGCCAGCAGCGTAGAGGGGTCTCGCGAGCAGTACTTC

j_gene: TRBJ1-1
d_gene: -
v_gene: TRBV4-1
abundance: few
CDR3aa: CASSQDLERRSTEAFF
CDR3nt: TGCGCCAGCAGCCAAGATCTCGAGCGGAGGAGCACTGAAGCTTTCTTT

j_gene: TRBJ2-4
d_gene: -
v_gene: TRBV5-1
abundance: -
CDR3aa: CASSLGYPLAKNIQYF
CDR3nt: TGCGCCAGCAGCTTGGGCTATCCCCTAGCCAAAAACATTCAGTACTTC

j_gene: TRBJ1-4
d_gene: TRBD1
v_gene: TRBV6-1
abundance: -
CDR3aa: CASSEEFRTGSEKLFF
CDR3nt: TGTGCCAGCAGTGAAGAGTTCCGGACAGGGTCTGAAAAACTGTTTTTT

j_gene: TRBJ2-5
d_gene: -
v_gene: TRBV5-5
abundance: -
CDR3aa: CASSLGEQETQYF
CDR3nt: TGTGCCAGCAGCTTGGGGGAGCAAGAGACCCAGTACTTC

j_gene: TRBJ2-1
d_gene: TRBD2
v_gene: TRBV5-5
abundance: -
CDR3aa: CASSAGLGKTNEQFF
CDR3nt: TGTGCCAGCAGCGCTGGACTAGGGAAGACCAATGAGCAGTTCTTC

j_gene: TRBJ2-7
d_gene: -
v_gene: TRBV7-2
abundance: -
CDR3aa: CASSEQGYEQYF
CDR3nt: TGTGCCAGCAGCGAACAGGGCTACGAGCAGTACTTC

j_gene: TRBJ1-4
d_gene: TRBD1
v_gene: TRBV7-2
abundance: -
CDR3aa: CASSLGTGTGGLKLFF
CDR3nt: TGTGCCAGCAGCTTAGGAACCGGGACAGGGGGTCTAAAACTGTTTTTT

j_gene: TRBJ2-1
d_gene: TRBD2
v_gene: TRBV2
abundance: -
CDR3aa: CASSSGSNEQFF
CDR3nt: TGTGCCAGCAGTAGCGGGAGCAATGAGCAGTTCTTC

j_gene: TRBJ2-1
d_gene: -
v_gene: TRBV19
abundance: -
CDR3aa: CASSLGDNEQFF
CDR3nt: TGTGCCAGTAGTCTCGGGGACAATGAGCAGTTCTTC

j_gene: TRBJ1-5
d_gene: TRBD1
v_gene: TRBV6-5
abundance: -
CDR3aa: CASSDRGSNQPQHF
CDR3nt: TGTGCCAGCAGCGACAGGGGGAGCAATCAGCCCCAGCATTTT

j_gene: TRBJ2-3
d_gene: TRBD2
v_gene: TRBV5-1
abundance: once
CDR3aa: CASSNVAGSTDTQYF
CDR3nt: TGCGCCAGCAGCAACGTAGCGGGTAGCACAGATACGCAGTATTTT

j_gene: TRBJ2-2
d_gene: -
v_gene: TRBV2
abundance: -
CDR3aa: CASRLGVAGELFF
CDR3nt: TGTGCCAGCAGACTCGGAGTAGCCGGGGAGCTGTTTTTT

j_gene: TRBJ2-7
d_gene: -
v_gene: TRBV6-5
abundance: -
CDR3aa: CASNLSYEQYF
CDR3nt: TGTGCCAGCAATCTATCCTACGAGCAGTACTTC

j_gene: TRBJ2-7
d_gene: TRBD2
v_gene: TRBV3-1/TRBV3-2
abundance: -
CDR3aa: CASSLPGLGVDEQYF
CDR3nt: TGTGCCAGCAGCCTGCCGGGACTAGGGGTCGACGAGCAGTACTTC

j_gene: TRBJ2-3
d_gene: TRBD1
v_gene: TRBV2
abundance: -
CDR3aa: CASSGQGSRTDTQYF
CDR3nt: TGTGCCAGCAGTGGACAGGGGAGTAGGACAGATACGCAGTATTTT

j_gene: TRBJ1-3
d_gene: -
v_gene: TRBV18
abundance: -
CDR3aa: CASSPARASGNTIYF
CDR3nt: TGTGCCAGCTCACCAGCCAGGGCGTCTGGAAACACCATATATTTT

j_gene: TRBJ1-2
d_gene: -
v_gene: TRBV5-1
abundance: -
CDR3aa: CASAEGSYGYTF
CDR3nt: TGCGCCAGCGCGGAGGGTTCCTATGGCTACACCTTC

j_gene: TRBJ2-3
d_gene: TRBD2
v_gene: TRBV6-1
abundance: once
CDR3aa: CASSESGGGTDTQYF
CDR3nt: TGTGCCAGCAGTGAATCGGGGGGGGGCACAGATACGCAGTATTTT

j_gene: TRBJ2-1
d_gene: TRBD2
v_gene: TRBV5-1
abundance: -
CDR3aa: CASSPASGNAHEQFF
CDR3nt: TGCGCCAGCAGCCCAGCAAGCGGGAACGCTCATGAGCAGTTCTTC

j_gene: TRBJ1-1
d_gene: -
v_gene: TRBV21-1
abundance: -
CDR3aa: CASSNLFRRAFF
CDR3nt: TGTGCCAGCAGCAATTTGTTCCGGCGGGCTTTCTTT

j_gene: TRBJ1-2
d_gene: -
v_gene: TRBV5-6
abundance: -
CDR3aa: CASMYRAMTNYGYTF
CDR3nt: TGTGCCAGCATGTACAGGGCAATGACTAACTATGGCTACACCTTC

j_gene: TRBJ1-5
d_gene: -
v_gene: TRBV6-5
abundance: once
CDR3aa: CASGPGWGNQPQHF
CDR3nt: TGTGCCAGCGGCCCCGGGTGGGGCAATCAGCCCCAGCATTTT

j_gene: TRBJ1-4
d_gene: -
v_gene: TRBV18
abundance: -
CDR3aa: CASSPRGHTNEKLFF
CDR3nt: TGTGCCAGCTCACCACGGGGGCACACTAATGAAAAACTGTTTTTT

j_gene: TRBJ2-1
d_gene: -
v_gene: TRBV9
abundance: -
CDR3aa: CASSEGVVGGEQFF
CDR3nt: TGTGCCAGCAGCGAGGGTGTCGTGGGAGGTGAGCAGTTCTTC

j_gene: TRBJ2-7
d_gene: TRBD2
v_gene: TRBV7-2
abundance: -
CDR3aa: CASSPMGGELYEQYF
CDR3nt: TGTGCCAGCAGCCCCATGGGAGGGGAGCTCTACGAGCAGTACTTC

j_gene: TRBJ2-2
d_gene: -
v_gene: TRBV19
abundance: -
CDR3aa: CASSPSSVTGELFF
CDR3nt: TGTGCCAGTAGCCCCTCTAGCGTGACCGGGGAGCTGTTTTTT

j_gene: TRBJ2-1
d_gene: -
v_gene: TRBV7-9
abundance: once
CDR3aa: CASSLERRQGIFF
CDR3nt: TGTGCCAGCAGCTTAGAAAGGCGGCAGGGAATATTCTTC

j_gene: TRBJ1-2
d_gene: -
v_gene: TRBV15
abundance: -
CDR3aa: CATSRDYSGYTF
CDR3nt: TGTGCCACCAGCAGAGACTACTCTGGCTACACCTTC

j_gene: TRBJ2-5
d_gene: TRBD1
v_gene: TRBV6-5
abundance: once
CDR3aa: CASLLPTGSRETQYF
CDR3nt: TGTGCCAGCCTGCTTCCGACAGGGTCGAGGGAGACCCAGTACTTC

j_gene: TRBJ2-2
d_gene: TRBD2
v_gene: TRBV2
abundance: -
CDR3aa: CASTGTSGTGELFF
CDR3nt: TGTGCCAGCACCGGGACTAGCGGCACCGGGGAGCTGTTTTTT

j_gene: TRBJ2-2
d_gene: TRBD2
v_gene: TRBV2
abundance: -
CDR3aa: CASSGALAGTGELFF
CDR3nt: TGTGCCAGTTCCGGTGCTTTAGCGGGCACCGGGGAGCTGTTTTTT

j_gene: TRBJ1-1
d_gene: TRBD1
v_gene: TRBV28
abundance: -
CDR3aa: CASSPSTGGYTEAFF
CDR3nt: TGTGCCAGCAGTCCGTCGACAGGGGGCTACACTGAAGCTTTCTTT

j_gene: TRBJ2-1
d_gene: TRBD1
v_gene: TRBV7-6
abundance: once
CDR3aa: CASSSWTGVNEQFF
CDR3nt: TGTGCCAGCAGCTCCTGGACAGGGGTCAATGAGCAGTTCTTC